This T cell receptor (beta chain) originates from a study of blood T cells in healthy people across ages. Study-level findings and limits: While age rose, TCR beta diversity per million T cells dropped in a roughly linear way.

On this clonotype: Its antigen is as yet unknown.

V shed 4 bases and J shed 3 bases, with 14 bases lying between them. Per germline, CDR1 KGHSH and CDR2 LQKENI. CDR3 length: 15 residues. Primed by a sample-barcoded 5' primer and a J-beta primer mix, a second PCR proceeded for about 6 to 12 cycles. TCRdb reprocessed the 5' RACE reads with MiXCR, giving one entry per CDR3 protein. This table holds 1.5 million to 2 million distinct CDR3 sequences, 39% found once. J is TRBJ2-3 and V is TRBV18, with D possibly matching TRBD2 (6 bases). The material sequenced was blood. The TCR comes from a human donor in good health. In DNA, the CDR3 is TGTGCCAGCTCACTAGCGGCCATACTTACAGATACGCAGTATTTT. Translated: CASSLAAILTDTQYF. Filled out from reference TRBV18 and TRBJ2-3, the complete variable domain reads NAGVMQNPRHLVRRRGQEARLRCSPMKGHSHVYWYRQLPEEGLKFMVYLQKENIIDESGMPKERFSAEFPKEGPSILRIQQVVRGDSAAYFCASSLAAILTDTQYFGPGTRLTVL.